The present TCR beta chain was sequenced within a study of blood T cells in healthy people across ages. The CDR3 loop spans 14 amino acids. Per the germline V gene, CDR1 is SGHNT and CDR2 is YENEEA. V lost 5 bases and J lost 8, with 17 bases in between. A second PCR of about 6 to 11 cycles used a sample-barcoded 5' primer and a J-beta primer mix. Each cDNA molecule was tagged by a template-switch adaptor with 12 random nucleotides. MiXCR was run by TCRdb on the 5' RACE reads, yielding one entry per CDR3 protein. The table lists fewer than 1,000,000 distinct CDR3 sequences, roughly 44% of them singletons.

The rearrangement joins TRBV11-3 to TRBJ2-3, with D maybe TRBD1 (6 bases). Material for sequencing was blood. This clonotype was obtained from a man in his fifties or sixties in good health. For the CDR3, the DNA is TGTGCCAGCAGCACACAGGGTTCCCGGGGTACGCAGTATTTT. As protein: CASSTQGSRGTQYF.